This T cell receptor (beta chain) originates from a study of T-cell reconstitution after alpha-beta-depleted transplantation in children. General study results and limits: Some patients' high day-60 TCRbeta diversity was traced to surviving recipient T cells and thymic progenitors. After one year, T-cell counts and TCRbeta diversity mostly came from new T cells. Reported findings indicate that, about two months after transplant, alpha-beta T cells came from several hundred expanded clones, which were derived from non-depleted graft cells.

This clonotype was found many times. No antigen is known for it. V gave up 2 bases and J gave up 3 bases, with 11 bases separating them. This CDR3 region has 14 residues. Germline CDR1 and CDR2: SGHRS and YFSETQ. Library preparation (for TCRbeta) was performed with unique molecular identifiers. MiXCR was run by TCRdb on the PCR reads, yielding one entry per CDR3 protein. The sample yields 150,000 to 200,000 distinct CDR3 sequences, 5% to 7.5% seen once. The TCR sequence derives from a girl in the first two years of life with combined immunodeficiency, due to receive a stem cell transplant. Sample: PBMCs, taken before TCRalphabeta/CD19-depleted stem cell transplant. This chain joins TRBV5-1 and TRBJ1-2; D gene uncertain. CDR3 sequence (DNA): TGCGCCAGCAGCTTCATAGGGTGGGACTATGGCTACACCTTC. Translated, it gives CASSFIGWDYGYTF.